This T cell receptor (beta chain) was captured in a study of cytomegalovirus exposure and HLA in healthy donors (dated by TCRdb to about 2017). Broadly, across the study: In an earlier analysis of 450 to 750 of the donors, about 260 Gb of sequence data and 90 million to 120 million unique TCR beta sequences from about 179 million T cells were reported. An early release that covered 500 to 800 HLA-typed donors contained about 290 gigabases of sequencing data and tens of millions of unique TCR sequences. In a later genetic analysis, genome-wide SNP genotypes for 398 of the 666 donors were used, and that subset was treated as a discovery cohort. Typing coverage varied by locus: roughly 620-640 donors for A, B, C, DRB1 and DQB1; roughly 520 for DQA1; 606 for DPA1; approximately 470 for DPB1. In the later analysis, no new phenotypic data were used to find candidate immune exposures; instead, reliance was placed on TCR beta sequences and their occurrence across donors. Every discovery cohort repertoire had been produced on one sequencing platform. The T cell repertoires of around 730 subjects were profiled by immunosequencing and related to cytomegalovirus serostatus. Donor age, sex, ethnicity and CMV serostatus were collected together with the repertoire data. High-throughput TCR immunosequencing, statistical association of individual TCRs with disease status, and machine learning were combined to predict cytomegalovirus infection status. Roughly five DR-DQ haplotypes were handled as single units for association and clustering because linkage in the cohort was strong. HLA typing covered class I and class II loci at four-digit resolution. An earlier analysis of 587 of the donors used high-throughput TCR beta sequencing to judge whether each TCR beta V gene segment behaved as functional or pseudogenic. On average, around 230,000 unique TCR beta nucleotide sequences were sequenced per donor among roughly 430 genotyped donors of the cohort, with 15% to 20% of those sequences being non-productive. Of the roughly 400 genotyped donors, around 81% fell in the genetic ancestry cluster associated with self-reported Caucasian donors. Along with the roughly 700-subject first cohort, a separate validation cohort of over a hundred different subjects was used. The aim of the study was to test whether cataloging public T cell receptors could identify signatures of past pathogen exposure. A later analysis re-examined previously published TCR beta repertoires from roughly 720 donors and added high-resolution HLA genotyping to investigate patterns of TCR occurrence.

The cohort was made up of roughly 670 healthy bone marrow donors. At the time of sampling, every cohort member was nominally healthy, though immune exposures that went unrecorded were likely present. The donor tested CMV seronegative, placing the donor among the 352 seronegative members of the cohort. Each donor provided a peripheral blood sample, and peripheral blood mononuclear cells were used for TCR beta sequencing. The Qiagen DNeasy Blood Extraction Kit was used to extract genomic DNA from the blood cell samples. Libraries were made using the immunoSEQ multiplex PCR assay. For the multiplex PCR, a mixture combining 60 forward primers for TCR Vbeta segments and 13 reverse primers for TCR Jbeta segments was used. The CDR3 region of rearranged TCR beta genes was amplified from genomic DNA by a multiplex PCR assay. The Illumina HiSeq System was used to sequence the amplified TCR beta libraries as 87-base-pair reads. The paper's processing steps were these. A later analysis counted some 74 million unique TCR beta chains across the 670 or so repertoires, and some 12 million of these chains were shared by at least two donors. Raw reads were error-corrected and collapsed into unique sequences by a nearest-neighbor algorithm in which closely related sequences were merged to remove PCR and sequencing errors. V, D and J gene segments were assigned by aligning CDR3 sequences to IMGT reference sequences. For a sequence to be retained, at least a six-nucleotide match to both a V gene segment and a J gene segment was required. Rearrangements were classified as productive when the CDR3 lacked stop codons and remained in frame with V and J, and all other rearrangements were classified as non-productive. CDR3 was defined by IMGT convention, running from the second conserved V-encoded cysteine to the conserved J-encoded phenylalanine. The earlier analysis of 500 to 650 of the donors excluded any sequence lacking an unambiguous match to a single V gene segment. In an earlier analysis of approximately 550 of the donors, V segments were called functional above 56.7% productive rearrangements and were called segregating when the between-donor standard deviation exceeded 5%. A statistical classification framework was built to diagnose cytomegalovirus status from the catalog of TCR beta chain sequences. A later analysis assigned V and J genes by comparing TCR nucleotide sequences with IMGT/GENE-DB human TR gene sequences. In a later analysis, CDR3 sequences and most-parsimonious VDJ recombination scenarios were assigned using the TCRdist pipeline. In a later analysis, every TCR beta chain was defined by the combination of its CDR3 amino acid sequence and its V-gene family, and reads without a unique V-gene family were dropped. A later analysis removed 500 to 600 highly shared, low-generation-probability nucleotide sequences to deal with suspected cross-contamination and a sequencing artifact. In a later analysis, a clonal expansion index was calculated for each public chain from normalized within-repertoire ranks of inferred template counts. Generation probabilities in a later analysis came from a VDJ recombination model fitted to out-of-frame rearrangements, and those results were checked against IGoR. In a later analysis, hypergeometric tests were used to score TCR-TCR, TCR-HLA and TCR-CMV co-occurrence, with a repertoire-size bias correction applied to TCR pairs. False discovery rates were estimated in a later analysis by permuting HLA or CMV assignments 20 times. In a later analysis, co-occurring TCRs were grouped with DBSCAN, and TCRdist sequence similarity was added when clustering was performed within HLA-allele-positive subsets. Repertoires with fewer than 30,000 or more than 120,000 public chains were left out of co-occurrence clustering, as were a handful of repertoires with anomalous nucleotide sharing. Not all clones reach the TCRdb copy of this immuneACCESS table, which keeps in-frame sequences only. Checked studies attribute under half of the gap to unresolved V genes and leave the rest unexplained. V, J and clone size are those of that table, while D and trimming were read from the DNA. The sample includes some 97,000 clones, with roughly 82% observed a single time. The top ten clonotypes cover more than 1% of the sample.

The study at large found these results: A later analysis found that HLA-associated TCR beta chains were more clonally expanded and had lower generation probabilities than equally common non-associated chains. It was suggested by the authors that the approach could potentially be generalized to other disease states and immunological phenotypes. An association between a missense DCLRE1C variant and V-gene and J-gene trimming of TCR beta chains was found in a later genetic analysis and replicated in an independent cohort. Sequencing depth was assumed to be roughly uniform across donors in the presence/absence analyses, though that assumption may not hold. In a later analysis, the rate of TCR association differed among HLA loci, with DRB1 alleles having the most associated TCRs and HLA-C alleles having the fewest. A later analysis associated 15,000 to 20,000 TCR beta sequences with specific HLA alleles at a false discovery rate of 0.05. For the cohort, immune exposure information was limited to CMV serostatus. A further reported finding was that TCR beta sequences accurately predicted the HLA-A and HLA-B alleles for most subjects in the first cohort. A later analysis reported that several top co-occurrence clusters appeared linked to parvovirus B19, influenza, CMV and Epstein-Barr virus. HLA typing was unavailable for some donors at each locus, so association tests used only the typed subset. Because the 87-base-pair reads could not distinguish some IMGT-functional V segments, including TRBV6-2 and TRBV6-3, those segments were excluded. A group of highly shared sequence variants was considered likely to be a technical artifact of the sequencing pipeline. Three of the identified cytomegalovirus-associated TCR beta chains were confirmed in vitro to be specific for cytomegalovirus antigens. In the study, around 150 TCR beta chains were listed as associated with cytomegalovirus. In an earlier analysis of around 600 of the donors, most TCR beta V segments were observed in productive rearrangements about 90% or about 30% of the time, broadly matching IMGT annotations. This cohort had only TCR beta chains sequenced, and the lack of alpha or paired-chain data limited which features could be detected. When HLA alleles, especially DR and DQ, strongly co-occurred, attributing TCR associations to individual alleles was difficult. Across donors, most TCR sequences were observed very rarely, whereas some public TCRs were present in many individuals. Correlated functional status among segregating V segments might reflect linkage disequilibrium, but an unknown experimental factor could not be ruled out. Compared with the roughly 700-donor mean, donors in an Asian-associated ancestry cluster had fewer N-insertions in productive TCRs, according to a later genetic analysis. Most CMV-associated TCR beta chains appeared to be HLA-restricted in a later analysis, and the HLA associations seemed to be driven largely by CMV exposure. The earlier analysis of about 600 of the donors excluded approximately 15 rarely observed V segments, including chromosome 9 orphons, because counts were too low. The classifier was reported to diagnose cytomegalovirus status with high specificity and sensitivity in both the original cohort and the validation cohort.

The CDR3, from cysteine to phenylalanine, totals 14 residues. CDR3 DNA only is kept here, 42 bases in frame from base 1. In the germline V gene, CDR1 corresponds to LGHNA and CDR2 to YSLEER. V is trimmed back by 3 bases and J by 5 bases, and the junction contains 0 bases that no gene match accounts for. As concerns this clone: The antigen it binds to is not known. No base qualities exist here, and no much larger clone lies one base off it. The identical CDR3 is also encoded by other nucleotide sequences in the sample.

This chain joins TRBV4-3 to TRBJ2-5; 13 bases in the middle match TRBD2. The receptor's source is a young woman in good health and CMV-seronegative. Specimen: PBMCs. In nucleotides, the sequence is TGCGCCAGCAGCCAGGGACTAGCGGGGGAGACCCAGTACTTC. Translation gives CASSQGLAGETQYF.